The next 11 T cell receptor beta chains were all read from a single sample in a study of long-term antiretroviral therapy in people with HIV. Running of the v3.0 immunoSEQ assay took place at survey level. TCRdb keeps only in-frame clones here, not all; method: immunoSEQ multiplex PCR. The table shows 20,000 to 25,000 clones, with 82% occurring only once. The source was unsorted PBMCs, collected 2.4 years after starting antiretroviral therapy. The receptors originated from a man aged 35 to 55 with HIV.

The chain recombines TRBV6-6 with TRBJ1-5; 11 bases line up with TRBD1. Germline values: CDR1 MNHNY, CDR2 SVGAGI (reference sequence). The CDR3 is 16 amino acids. The V segment lost 5 bases and the J segment 5 bases; nucleotides outside the gene matches: 8. Here the CDR3 reads CASSTRDRGWDQPQHF. CDR3 coding DNA: TGTGCCAGCAGTACCCGGGACAGGGGGTGGGATCAGCCCCAGCATTTT.

This chain links TRBV5-8 with TRBJ1-2, with D uncertain. Per the germline V gene, CDR1 is SGHTS and CDR2 is YDEGEE. Trimming took 7 bases from V and 3 from J, leaving 16 bases between them. This CDR3 has 14 amino acids. The CDR3 DNA follows: TGTGCCAGCGTTAGCAGTCGTTGGGACTATGGCTACACCTTC. This codes for CASVSSRWDYGYTF.

The rearrangement links TRBV7-8 to TRBJ2-3; perhaps D is TRBD1 or TRBD2 (5 bases each). Germline V gene sequence: CDR1 SGHVS, CDR2 FQNEAQ. V lost 7 bases and J lost 3, with 23 bases in between. The CDR3 extends over 17 amino acids. CDR3 sequence reads: CASIRGAFKMVTDTQYF. The CDR3 DNA reads as TGTGCCAGCATCCGAGGGGCATTTAAAATGGTTACAGATACGCAGTATTTT.

This clone was seen just once. This chain uses TRBV11-2 with TRBJ2-7; 10 bases align to TRBD1. V shed 5 bases, J shed 5 bases, and the junction held 21 bases outside the gene matches. The CDR3 totals 19 residues. Germline V CDR1 and CDR2: SGHAT, FQNNGV. The CDR3 here is CASSPIRPRGTGDFHEQYF. The CDR3 bases are TGTGCCAGCAGCCCGATTCGGCCTCGAGGGACAGGGGACTTCCACGAGCAGTACTTC.

The chain is built from TRBV28 and TRBJ2-1; D tentatively fits TRBD1 or TRBD2 (5 bases each). There are 15 residues in the CDR3. Germline V gene lookup returns CDR1 MDHEN and CDR2 SYDVKM. V was shortened by 7 bases and J by 6 bases, with 19 bases between the two germline ends. The CDR3 protein is CASTPVNVGPNEQFF. The CDR3 region has the DNA TGTGCCAGCACACCGGTGAATGTGGGACCCAATGAGCAGTTCTTC.

V usage is TRBV18 and J usage is TRBJ1-3; no clear D. The V gene's germline CDR1 is KGHSH and CDR2 LQKENI. This CDR3 has 11 amino acids. The V end lost 11 bases, the J end lost 7 bases, and 12 bases lay between the germline ends. The CDR3 region is CAAEWSNTIYF. The CDR3 bases are TGTGCCGCTGAGTGGTCCAACACCATATATTTT.

The chain joins TRBV6-5 to TRBJ2-7; possibly TRBD1 or TRBD2 for D (5 bases each). V was shortened by 0 bases and J by 6 bases, with 15 bases between the two germline ends. The CDR3 loop spans 15 amino acids. In germline, CDR1 is MNHEY, CDR2 SVGAGI. The CDR3 loop is CASSYSPGPGSEQYF. In DNA form, the CDR3 reads TGTGCCAGCAGTTACTCACCGGGTCCAGGGAGCGAGCAGTACTTC.

This chain joins TRBV10-1 and TRBJ2-7; the D gene is possibly TRBD2 (6 bases). CDR1 is WNHNN, CDR2 SYGVQD, per germline (reference sequence). CDR3 length: 15 residues. Trimming left V 2 bases short and J 5 bases short, with 16 bases between. The CDR3 DNA is TGCGCCAGCAGTGAGCGGGGACTGAGCCTAGACGAGCAGTACTTC. Protein product: CASSERGLSLDEQYF.

This clone has just a few counts. V is TRBV11-1 and J is TRBJ2-1; D possibly corresponds to TRBD2 (5 bases). Trimming pared 5 bases from V and 5 bases from J, leaving 13 bases between. The CDR3 has 14 amino acids. Germline values: CDR1 SGHAT, CDR2 FQDESV (reference sequence). CDR3 amino acids: CASSLPGIDNEQFF. The CDR3 DNA reads TGTGCCAGCAGCCTACCCGGGATCGACAATGAGCAGTTCTTC. The full variable domain, with the rest looked up from reference TRBV11-1 and TRBJ2-1, is EAEVAQSPRYKITEKSQAVAFWCDPISGHATLYWYRQILGQGPELLVQFQDESVVDDSQLPKDRFSAERLKGVDSTLKIQPAELGDSAMYLCASSLPGIDNEQFFGPGTRLTVL.

The V and J genes are TRBV27 and TRBJ2-5, with 9 bases lining up with TRBD1. The ends lost 5 bases at V and 5 bases at J; junction bases unmatched: 9. The CDR3 runs to 15 residues. The germline CDR1 and CDR2 sequences are MNHEY and SMNVEV (reference sequence). CDR3: CASSPRDRVSETQYF. The CDR3 region has the DNA TGTGCCAGCAGTCCTCGGGACAGGGTGAGCGAGACCCAGTACTTC.

About this clone itself: The junction departs from germline at one end; a sequencing error may be responsible. The chain recombines TRBV18 with TRBJ1-1, with a weak D call TRBD1 (6 bases). This CDR3 is built from 13 residues. Germline CDR1 reads KGHSH; CDR2 reads LQKENI. The CDR3 DNA follows: TGTGCCAGCTCGCCACAGGGTGGCATTGAAGCTTTCTTT. This encodes CASSPQGGIEAFF.